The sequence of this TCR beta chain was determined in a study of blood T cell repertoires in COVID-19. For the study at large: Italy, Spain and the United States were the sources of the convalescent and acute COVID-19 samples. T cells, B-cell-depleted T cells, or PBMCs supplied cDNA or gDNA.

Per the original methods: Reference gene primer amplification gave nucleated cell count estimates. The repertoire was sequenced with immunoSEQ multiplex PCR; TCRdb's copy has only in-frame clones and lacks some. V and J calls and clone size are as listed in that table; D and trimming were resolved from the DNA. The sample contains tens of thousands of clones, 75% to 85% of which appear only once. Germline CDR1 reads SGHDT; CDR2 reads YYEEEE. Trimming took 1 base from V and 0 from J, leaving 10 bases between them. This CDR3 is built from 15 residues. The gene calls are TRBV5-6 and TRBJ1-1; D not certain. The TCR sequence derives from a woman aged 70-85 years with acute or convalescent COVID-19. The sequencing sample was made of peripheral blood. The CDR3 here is CASSLKNRLNTEAFF. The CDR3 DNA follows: TGTGCCAGCAGCTTGAAGAACAGACTGAACACTGAAGCTTTCTTT.